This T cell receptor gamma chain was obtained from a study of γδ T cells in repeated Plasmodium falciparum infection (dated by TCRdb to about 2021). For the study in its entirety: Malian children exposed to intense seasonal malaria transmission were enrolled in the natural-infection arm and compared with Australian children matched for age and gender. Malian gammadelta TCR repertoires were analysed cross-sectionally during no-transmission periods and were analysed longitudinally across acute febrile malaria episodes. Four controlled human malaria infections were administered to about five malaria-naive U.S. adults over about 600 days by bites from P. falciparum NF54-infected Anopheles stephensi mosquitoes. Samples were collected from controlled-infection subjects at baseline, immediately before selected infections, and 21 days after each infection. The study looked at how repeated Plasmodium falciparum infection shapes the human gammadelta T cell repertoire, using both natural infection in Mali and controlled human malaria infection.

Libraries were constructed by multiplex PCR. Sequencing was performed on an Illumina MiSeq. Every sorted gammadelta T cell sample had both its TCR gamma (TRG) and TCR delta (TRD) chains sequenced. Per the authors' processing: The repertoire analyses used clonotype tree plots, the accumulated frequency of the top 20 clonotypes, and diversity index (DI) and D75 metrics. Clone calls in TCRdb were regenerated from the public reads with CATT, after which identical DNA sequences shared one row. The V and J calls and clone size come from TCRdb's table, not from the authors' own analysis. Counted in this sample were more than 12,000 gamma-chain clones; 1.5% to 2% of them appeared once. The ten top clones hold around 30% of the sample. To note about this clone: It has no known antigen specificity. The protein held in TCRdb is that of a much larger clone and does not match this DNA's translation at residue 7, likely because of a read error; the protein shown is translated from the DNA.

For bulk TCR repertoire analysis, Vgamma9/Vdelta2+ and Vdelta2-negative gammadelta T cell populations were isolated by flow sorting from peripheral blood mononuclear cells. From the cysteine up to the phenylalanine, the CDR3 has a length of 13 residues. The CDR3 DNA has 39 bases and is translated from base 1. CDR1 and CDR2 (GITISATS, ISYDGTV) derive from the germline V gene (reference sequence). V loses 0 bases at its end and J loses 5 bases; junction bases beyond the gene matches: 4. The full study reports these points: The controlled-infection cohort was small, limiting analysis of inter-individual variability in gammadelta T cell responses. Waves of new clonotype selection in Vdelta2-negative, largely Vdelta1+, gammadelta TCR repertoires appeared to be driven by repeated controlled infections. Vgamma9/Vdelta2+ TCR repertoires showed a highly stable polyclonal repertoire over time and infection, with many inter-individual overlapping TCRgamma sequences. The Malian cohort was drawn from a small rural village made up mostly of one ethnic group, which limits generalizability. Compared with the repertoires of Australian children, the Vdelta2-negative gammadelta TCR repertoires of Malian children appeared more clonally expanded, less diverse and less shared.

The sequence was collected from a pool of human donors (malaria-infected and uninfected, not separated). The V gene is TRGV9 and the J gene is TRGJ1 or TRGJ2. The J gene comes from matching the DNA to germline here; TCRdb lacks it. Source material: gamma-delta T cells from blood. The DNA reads TGTGCCTTGTGGGAGGTGTGTGATTATAAGAAACTCTTT. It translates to CALWEVCDYKKLF.